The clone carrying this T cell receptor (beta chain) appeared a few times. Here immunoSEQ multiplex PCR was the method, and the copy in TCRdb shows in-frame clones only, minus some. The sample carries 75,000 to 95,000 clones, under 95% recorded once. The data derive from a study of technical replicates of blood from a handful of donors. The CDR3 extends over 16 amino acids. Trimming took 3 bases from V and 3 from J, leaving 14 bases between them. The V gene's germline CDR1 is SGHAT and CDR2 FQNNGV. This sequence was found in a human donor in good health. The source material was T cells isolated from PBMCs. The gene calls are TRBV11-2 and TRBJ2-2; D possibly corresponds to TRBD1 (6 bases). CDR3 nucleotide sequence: TGTGCCAGCAGCTTCCAACAGGGTTGGTACACCGGGGAGCTGTTTTTT. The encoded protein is CASSFQQGWYTGELFF.